The 13 T cell receptor beta chains below all came from one sample that was sequenced in a study of cytomegalovirus exposure and HLA in healthy donors. Use of 60 Vbeta and 13 Jbeta primers characterized the PCR. The repertoire was sequenced with immunoSEQ multiplex PCR; TCRdb's copy has only in-frame clones and lacks some. Of approximately 160,000 clones listed, around 75% are singletons. Sequencing was performed on PBMCs. All receptors come from a human donor in good health.

The chain combines TRBV5-6 with TRBJ2-7; D call uncertain. The ends were cut back, 0 bases at V and 3 bases at J, with 4 bases in the middle. Germline CDR1 and CDR2: SGHDT and YYEEEE. The CDR3 runs to 12 residues. Here the CDR3 DNA reads TGTGCCAGCAGCTTGGGACTCTACGAGCAGTACTTC. Its translation is CASSLGLYEQYF.

The chain carries TRBV6-6 and TRBJ1-6, with D hard to call. V was shortened by 3 bases and J by 9 bases, with 18 bases between the two germline ends. CDR3 length: 16 amino acids. Germline assignment: CDR1 MNHNY and CDR2 SVGAGI (reference sequence). CDR3 region: CASSYLLADPFSPLHF. The CDR3 region has the DNA TGTGCCAGCAGTTATCTCTTAGCGGACCCTTTTTCACCCCTCCACTTT.

The table lists this clone with a count of one. The V call is TRBV7-6, the J call TRBJ2-1; 15 bases agree with TRBD2. Germline V gene data show CDR1 as SGHVS and CDR2 as FNYEAQ. The CDR3 has 16 amino acids. J lost 8 bases, V lost 2 bases, and 4 bases had no gene match. The CDR3 DNA sequence: TGTGCCAGCAGCTTAAGGACTAGCGGGGGGGCCTATGAGCAGTTCTTC. It encodes CASSLRTSGGAYEQFF. The complete variable domain, with remaining parts taken from reference TRBV7-6 and TRBJ2-1, reads GAGVSQSPRYKVTKRGQDVALRCDPISGHVSLYWYRQALGQGPEFLTYFNYEAQQDKSGLPNDRFSAERPEGSISTLTIQRTEQRDSAMYRCASSLRTSGGAYEQFFGPGTRLTVL.

With respect to this clone: The sample contains more than one DNA sequence encoding this CDR3. The V gene is TRBV4-3, the J gene TRBJ1-1; 8 bases agree with TRBD1. CDR1 is LGHNA and CDR2 is YSLEER in the germline V gene. The CDR3 is 18 residues long. Trimming took 1 base from V and 1 from J; bases not matched to a gene: 11. The CDR3 nucleotides read TGCGCCAGCAGCCAAGCCAGGAACAGGGGGACGACGAACACTGAAGCTTTCTTT. Protein sequence: CASSQARNRGTTNTEAFF.

The chain recombines TRBV19 with TRBJ1-4; D is unclear. Germline loops: CDR1 LNHDA, CDR2 SQIVND (reference sequence). This CDR3 region has 13 residues. V was shortened by 3 bases and J by 3 bases, with 5 bases between the two germline ends. The CDR3 DNA sequence: TGTGCCAGTAGTATTACGGCTAATGAAAAACTGTTTTTT. It specifies CASSITANEKLFF. Supplemented by reference TRBV19 and TRBJ1-4, the full variable domain reads DGGITQSPKYLFRKEGQNVTLSCEQNLNHDAMYWYRQDPGQGLRLIYYSQIVNDFQKGDIAEGYSVSREKKESFPLTVTSAQKNPTAFYLCASSITANEKLFFGSGTQLSVL.

The rearrangement links TRBV4-2 to TRBJ2-2; 9 positions agree with TRBD2. The V and J ends lost 4 bases and 6 bases, in that order; junction bases with no gene match: 6. The CDR3 extends over 15 amino acids. CDR1 and CDR2 (germline): LGHNA, YNFKEQ. CDR3 loop: CASSPRLAAAGELFF. CDR3 nucleotides: TGTGCCAGCAGCCCCAGACTAGCGGCGGCCGGGGAGCTGTTTTTT.

The J gene is TRBJ2-3, the V gene TRBV15; a possible D gene is TRBD2 (6 bases). The germline V gene encodes CDR1 LNHNV and CDR2 YYDKDF (reference sequence). This CDR3 has 15 residues. Trimming took 1 base from V and 3 from J, leaving 11 bases between them. This chain's CDR3 is CATSRVWGVTDTQYF. The CDR3 nucleotides read TGTGCCACCAGCAGAGTTTGGGGGGTTACAGATACGCAGTATTTT. Variable domain in full (rest from reference TRBV15 and TRBJ2-3): DAMVIQNPRYQVTQFGKPVTLSCSQTLNHNVMYWYQQKSSQAPKLLFHYYDKDFNNEADTPDNFQSRRPNTSFCFLDIRSPGLGDTAMYLCATSRVWGVTDTQYFGPGTRLTVL.

The chain has TRBV5-1 and TRBJ1-1; a weak D match, TRBD1 (6 bases). The CDR3 has 15 residues. Germline V lookup: CDR1 SGHRS, CDR2 YFSETQ. The V end lost 4 bases, the J end lost 2 bases, and 15 bases lay between the germline ends. CDR3 sequence (DNA): TGCGCCAGCAGCCCAATGGGGGCCTATAACACTGAAGCTTTCTTT. Translated: CASSPMGAYNTEAFF.

V and J are TRBV25-1 and TRBJ2-7; possible D gene TRBD1, 6 bases. The CDR3 sequence is 14 residues long. Germline lookup yields CDR1 MGHDK and CDR2 SYGVNS. Trimming took off 4 bases at V and 4 bases at J, with 14 bases between the two ends. This CDR3 is CASSGRDKSYEQYF. The CDR3 region has the DNA TGTGCCAGCAGTGGCCGGGACAAATCATACGAGCAGTACTTC.

This sequence joins TRBV19 and TRBJ1-2; D not certain. There are 15 residues in the CDR3. The V gene lost 3 bases and the J gene lost 4 bases, with 15 bases spanning the gap. Germline values: CDR1 LNHDA, CDR2 SQIVND (reference sequence). The CDR3 coding sequence is TGTGCCAGTAGTATTCCCGGGAACCACGTCTATGGCTACACCTTC. It codes for CASSIPGNHVYGYTF. Together with reference TRBV19 and TRBJ1-2, the CDR3 gives the full variable domain: DGGITQSPKYLFRKEGQNVTLSCEQNLNHDAMYWYRQDPGQGLRLIYYSQIVNDFQKGDIAEGYSVSREKKESFPLTVTSAQKNPTAFYLCASSIPGNHVYGYTFGSGTRLTVV.

The J gene is TRBJ1-2, the V gene TRBV27, with 7 bases aligning to TRBD1. V gave up 2 bases and J gave up 8 bases; unmatched junction bases: 8. This CDR3 comprises 14 residues. CDR1 and CDR2 (germline): MNHEY, SMNVEV (reference sequence). The CDR3 nucleotides read TGTGCCAGCAGTTTAAGGGGGCGGGAGGGAGGCTACACCTTC. Translating it yields CASSLRGREGGYTF.

In its sample, this clone was seen a few times. The gene calls are TRBV5-8 and TRBJ1-5, with 9 bases lining up with TRBD1. V trimming: 5 bases; J trimming: 8 bases; junction bases outside the gene matches: 5. Germline assignment: CDR1 SGHTS and CDR2 YDEGEE. The CDR3 is 13 residues long. The CDR3, as DNA: TGTGCCAGCAGTAGGGACAGGGAGGAGCCCCAGCATTTT. Translation: CASSRDREEPQHF.

This clone was counted a single time. The chain recombines TRBV5-6 with TRBJ1-4; D is undetermined. V was trimmed by 5 bases and J by 7 bases, leaving 6 bases between them. CDR1 SGHDT and CDR2 YYEEEE come from the germline V gene. The CDR3 sequence is 11 residues long. The CDR3, as DNA: TGTGCCAGCAGTTTCGGTGAAAAACTGTTTTTT. Amino acid sequence: CASSFGEKLFF.